The 25 T cell receptor beta chains below come from one sample, sequenced in a study of blood T cell repertoires in COVID-19. Using immunoSEQ multiplex PCR, the repertoire was profiled, and TCRdb retains in-frame clones only, with some absent. Among tens of thousands of clones listed, roughly three quarters were seen once. Sequenced: peripheral blood. Receptors originate from a man in his sixties or seventies with COVID-19, enrolled during active disease.

This chain joins TRBV4-1 and TRBJ1-4, with D possibly being TRBD1 (5 bases). There are 14 residues in the CDR3. V gave up 4 bases and J gave up 4 bases, with 10 bases separating them. From germline, CDR1 is MGHRA and CDR2 YSYEKL. The DNA for the CDR3 is TGCGCCAGCAGCCGGGGACTATATAATGAAAAACTGTTTTTT. It codes for CASSRGLYNEKLFF.

The rearrangement links TRBV27 to TRBJ1-5; perhaps TRBD1 as D (6 bases). This CDR3 has 15 residues. V was trimmed by 3 bases and J by 6 bases, leaving 15 bases between them. CDR1 is MNHEY, CDR2 SMNVEV, per germline (reference sequence). This CDR3 is CASSFAPGVGQPQHF. Here the CDR3 DNA reads TGTGCCAGCAGTTTCGCCCCAGGGGTAGGTCAGCCCCAGCATTTT.

In DNA, the CDR3 is TGTGCCAGCAGCCCGACAGGGTGGGCCTATAATTCACCCCTCCACTTT. This translates into CASSPTGWAYNSPLHF. The V gene is TRBV27, the J gene TRBJ1-6, with TRBD1 matching over 7 bases. Looked up from germline, CDR1 is MNHEY and CDR2 is SMNVEV (reference sequence). The CDR3 contains 16 residues. V lost 6 bases to trimming and J lost 2 bases; unmatched junction nucleotides: 7.

This clone was picked up one time. This rearrangement joins TRBV7-8 to TRBJ2-1; possibly TRBD2 for D (5 bases). The CDR3 sequence is 13 residues long. Germline CDR1 reads SGHVS; CDR2 reads FQNEAQ. Trimming shortened V by 11 bases and J by 2 bases, and 13 bases separated the two germline ends. The CDR3 loop reads CAGEERPYNEQFF. CDR3 nucleotide sequence: TGTGCCGGCGAGGAGCGGCCCTACAATGAGCAGTTCTTC.

This chain connects TRBV6-5 to TRBJ1-3, with D possibly being TRBD1 (6 bases). CDR3 length equals 15 residues. CDR1 MNHEY and CDR2 SVGAGI come from the germline V gene. Trimming stripped 4 bases from V and 3 bases from J, with 13 bases between. The CDR3 sequence is CASSFRQAGGNTIYF. The DNA of the CDR3 is TGTGCCAGCAGTTTCCGACAGGCGGGTGGAAACACCATATATTTT.

The gene calls are TRBV7-6 and TRBJ1-6, with a tentative D call TRBD1 (5 bases). The CDR3 is 15 residues long. V lost 5 bases and J 7 bases, leaving 15 bases between the germline ends. Per the germline V gene, CDR1 is SGHVS and CDR2 is FNYEAQ. CDR3 DNA sequence: TGTGCCAGCAGCGCCCAGGGAACTTTCAATTCACCCCTCCACTTT. It is translated as CASSAQGTFNSPLHF.

This clone was seen only a few times. The V and J genes are TRBV29-1 and TRBJ1-5, with D perhaps TRBD1 (6 bases). The CDR3 extends over 13 amino acids. Germline loops: CDR1 SQVTM, CDR2 ANQGSEA. V was pared by 6 bases and J by 7 bases, with 16 bases between. Here the CDR3 reads CSVATGGGQPQHF. CDR3 nucleotides: TGCAGCGTGGCCACGGGGGGCGGACAGCCCCAGCATTTT. Complete variable domain (other parts from reference TRBV29-1 and TRBJ1-5): SAVISQKPSRDICQRGTSLTIQCQVDSQVTMMFWYRQQPGQSLTLIATANQGSEATYESGFVIDKFPISRPNLTFSTLTVSNMSPEDSSIYLCSVATGGGQPQHFGDGTRLSIL.

The CDR3, as DNA: TGTGCCAGCAGCCGCGTTGCGGGTTCGAACACCGGGGAGCTGTTTTTT. Protein product: CASSRVAGSNTGELFF. V gene TRBV7-8 combines with J gene TRBJ2-2; TRBD2 might be the D (5 bases). The V end lost 5 bases, the J end lost 0 bases, and 13 bases lay between the germline ends. The CDR3 totals 16 residues. CDR1 SGHVS and CDR2 FQNEAQ come from the germline V gene.

The chain uses TRBV29-1 and TRBJ1-2; no clear D. In germline, CDR1 is SQVTM, CDR2 ANQGSEA. The ends were cut back, 1 base at V and 4 bases at J, with 16 bases in the middle. The length of the CDR3 is 15 residues. In nucleotides, the CDR3 is TGCAGCGTTGAAGGTGTAGCAGAATTTGCCTATGGCTACACCTTC. Its protein product is CSVEGVAEFAYGYTF.

This chain links TRBV19 with TRBJ1-3, with a weak D call TRBD1 (6 bases). This CDR3 is built from 15 residues. Germline V gene lookup returns CDR1 LNHDA and CDR2 SQIVND (reference sequence). V dropped 6 bases and J dropped 1 base, with 13 bases sitting between them. The CDR3, as DNA: TGTGCCAGTAGCGAACAGGGACCTTCTGGAAACACCATATATTTT. Amino acids: CASSEQGPSGNTIYF.

The chain is built from TRBV18 and TRBJ2-1; 13 bases match TRBD2. V lost 3 bases to trimming and J lost 5 bases; unmatched junction nucleotides: 1. Germline CDR1 KGHSH, CDR2 LQKENI. This CDR3 comprises 15 residues. For the CDR3, the DNA is TGTGCCAGCTCACCTGGACTAGCGGGAGACAATGAGCAGTTCTTC. This encodes CASSPGLAGDNEQFF.

This chain links TRBV4-3 with TRBJ2-3; 12 nucleotides line up with TRBD2. Trimming at V came to 4 bases and at J to 9 bases, leaving 14 bases not matched to a gene. The CDR3 spans 17 residues. The V gene's germline CDR1 is LGHNA and CDR2 YSLEER. In DNA form, the CDR3 reads TGCGCCAGCAGCCGACTGCTAGCGGGAGGGCCGGCGCAAACGCAGTATTTT. Its protein product is CASSRLLAGGPAQTQYF.

V and J are TRBV27 and TRBJ1-1, with D maybe TRBD1 (5 bases). The ends were cut back, 5 bases at V and 5 bases at J, with 21 bases in the middle. Germline V gene sequence: CDR1 MNHEY, CDR2 SMNVEV (reference sequence). There are 16 residues in the CDR3. The CDR3 sequence is CASSRLSRAERTEAFF. The CDR3 DNA follows: TGTGCCAGCAGTCGATTGAGCAGGGCGGAGAGGACTGAAGCTTTCTTT.

The V gene is TRBV18, the J gene TRBJ2-5, with D tentatively TRBD2 (5 bases). The CDR3 is made up of 15 amino acids. Germline CDR1 is KGHSH and CDR2 is LQKENI. V gave up 0 bases and J gave up 0 bases, with 8 bases separating them. CDR3 nucleotide sequence: TGTGCCAGCTCACCACCTACGGGGTACCAAGAGACCCAGTACTTC. It is translated as CASSPPTGYQETQYF. Full variable domain (outside the CDR3, taken from reference TRBV18 and TRBJ2-5): NAGVMQNPRHLVRRRGQEARLRCSPMKGHSHVYWYRQLPEEGLKFMVYLQKENIIDESGMPKERFSAEFPKEGPSILRIQQVVRGDSAAYFCASSPPTGYQETQYFGPGTRLLVL.

This clone was picked up a small number of times. The chain is built from TRBV29-1 and TRBJ1-1, with TRBD1 matching over 8 bases. The J segment lost 1 base and the V segment lost 8 bases, leaving 9 bases of the junction unmatched. The CDR3 totals 14 residues. Germline CDR1 reads SQVTM; CDR2 reads ANQGSEA. The chain's CDR3 is CSLTPGTGNTEAFF. The CDR3 DNA follows: TGCAGCCTCACCCCCGGGACAGGGAACACTGAAGCTTTCTTT.

V gene TRBV6-5 combines with J gene TRBJ2-7; 7 nucleotides line up with TRBD1. V shed 6 bases and J 1 base; nucleotides not matched to a gene: 6. Germline values: CDR1 MNHEY, CDR2 SVGAGI. This CDR3 spans 14 amino acids. CDR3 sequence reads: CASSSRDRSYEQYF. Written as DNA, the CDR3 is TGTGCCAGCAGCAGCCGGGACAGATCCTACGAGCAGTACTTC.

The chain is built from TRBV3-1 (or the pseudogene TRBV3-2) and TRBJ1-5; TRBD1 is a possible D gene (6 bases). CDR1 LGHDT and CDR2 YNNKEL come from the germline V gene (reference sequence). The CDR3 covers 16 residues. The V end lost 0 bases, the J end lost 7 bases, and 16 bases lay between the germline ends. The CDR3 nucleotides are TGTGCCAGCAGCCAAGAAAAGGGGGGGAGTAGGCAGCCCCAGCATTTT. Its translation is CASSQEKGGSRQPQHF.

The rearrangement joins TRBV5-1 to TRBJ2-7, with 8 bases that match TRBD2. There are 15 residues in the CDR3. Looked up from germline, CDR1 is SGHRS and CDR2 is YFSETQ. J was trimmed by 0 bases and V by 3 bases; bases with no gene match: 5. In nucleotides, the CDR3 is TGCGCCAGCAGCTCCTTAGGGACTAGCTCCTACGAGCAGTACTTC. Translating it yields CASSSLGTSSYEQYF.

This clone showed up just once. The chain links TRBV19 to TRBJ2-7, with 14 bases fitting TRBD2. V trimming: 4 bases; J trimming: 3 bases; junction bases outside the gene matches: 5. This CDR3 is 16 amino acids long. Per germline, CDR1 LNHDA and CDR2 SQIVND (reference sequence). For the CDR3, the DNA is TGTGCCAGTAGTACTCGGGGGACTAGCGGGAGCTACGAGCAGTACTTC. Amino acids: CASSTRGTSGSYEQYF.

The V and J genes are TRBV10-3 and TRBJ1-5, with TRBD1 as a possible D gene (5 bases). Germline assignment: CDR1 ENHRY and CDR2 SYGVKD. The germline V and J ends were trimmed by 8 bases and 4 bases, with 12 bases remaining between them. The CDR3 runs to 13 residues. CDR3 coding DNA: TGTGCCATCCAAGGGGCGCGAAATCAGCCCCAGCATTTT. Its protein is CAIQGARNQPQHF.

The gene calls are TRBV18 and TRBJ2-7; 8 bases match TRBD1. The ends lost 1 base at V and 5 bases at J; junction bases unmatched: 7. CDR3 length: 15 amino acids. Germline V gives CDR1 KGHSH, CDR2 LQKENI. The CDR3 sequence: CASSPRTGFVHEQYF. The CDR3 DNA is TGTGCCAGCTCACCACGGACAGGGTTCGTCCACGAGCAGTACTTC. The full variable domain, with the rest looked up from reference TRBV18 and TRBJ2-7, is NAGVMQNPRHLVRRRGQEARLRCSPMKGHSHVYWYRQLPEEGLKFMVYLQKENIIDESGMPKERFSAEFPKEGPSILRIQQVVRGDSAAYFCASSPRTGFVHEQYFGPGTRLTVT.

The rearrangement uses TRBV3-1 (or the pseudogene TRBV3-2) and TRBJ2-7; 9 bases match TRBD2. From germline, CDR1 is LGHDT and CDR2 YNNKEL (reference sequence). V trimming: 3 bases; J trimming: 7 bases; junction bases outside the gene matches: 1. The CDR3 contains 12 residues. The CDR3 sequence: CASSQGLAEQYF. CDR3 in DNA: TGTGCCAGCAGCCAGGGACTAGCAGAGCAGTACTTC.

CDR3 sequence: CATEGVRGSPLSGNTIYF. The DNA for the CDR3 is TGTGCCACCGAGGGGGTCAGGGGCTCACCACTCTCTGGAAACACCATATATTTT. The chain links TRBV15 to TRBJ1-3, with D tentatively TRBD1 (6 bases). This CDR3 spans 18 amino acids. Trimming removed 8 bases from V and 0 bases from J, with 23 bases in between. Germline CDR1 reads LNHNV; CDR2 reads YYDKDF (reference sequence).

This chain uses TRBV20-1 with TRBJ2-2, with D uncertain. V lost 3 bases, J lost 6 bases, and 8 bases lay in between. The germline V gene encodes CDR1 DFQATT and CDR2 SNEGSKA (reference sequence). There are 12 residues in the CDR3. In DNA, the CDR3 is TGCAGTGCTAGTATGCGGTCCGGGGAGCTGTTTTTT. Translation: CSASMRSGELFF.

Relative to its sample, this clone is medium-sized. The CDR3 DNA sequence: TGTGCCAGCTCACAGGACAGGAGAGATCAGCCCCAGCATTTT. This encodes CASSQDRRDQPQHF. The genes are TRBV18 and TRBJ1-5, with TRBD1 matching over 7 bases. The CDR3 covers 14 residues. Germline-derived CDR1 and CDR2 are KGHSH and LQKENI. The trim removed 4 bases at V and 5 bases at J, leaving 5 bases unmatched.